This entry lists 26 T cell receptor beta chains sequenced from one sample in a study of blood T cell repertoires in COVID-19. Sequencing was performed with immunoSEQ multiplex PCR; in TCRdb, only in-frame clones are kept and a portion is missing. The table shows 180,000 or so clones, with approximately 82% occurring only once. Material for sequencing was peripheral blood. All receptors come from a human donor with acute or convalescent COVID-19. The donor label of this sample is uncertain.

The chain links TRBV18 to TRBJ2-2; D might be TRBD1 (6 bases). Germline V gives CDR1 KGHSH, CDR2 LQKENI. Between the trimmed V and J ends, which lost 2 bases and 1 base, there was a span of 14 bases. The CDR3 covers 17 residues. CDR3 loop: CASSPFGLQGNTGELFF. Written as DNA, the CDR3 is TGTGCCAGCTCACCATTCGGCTTACAGGGGAACACCGGGGAGCTGTTTTTT.

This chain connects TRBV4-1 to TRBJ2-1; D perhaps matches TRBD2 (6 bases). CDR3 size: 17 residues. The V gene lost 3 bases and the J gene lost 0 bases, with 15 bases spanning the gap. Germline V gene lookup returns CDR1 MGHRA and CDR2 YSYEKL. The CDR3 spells CASSHEGAGISYNEQFF. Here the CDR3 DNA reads TGCGCCAGCAGCCATGAAGGGGCGGGAATCTCCTACAATGAGCAGTTCTTC.

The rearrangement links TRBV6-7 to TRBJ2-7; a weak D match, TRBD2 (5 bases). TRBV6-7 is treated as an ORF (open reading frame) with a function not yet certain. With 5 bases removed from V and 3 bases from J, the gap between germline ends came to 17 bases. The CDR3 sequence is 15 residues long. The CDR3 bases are TGTGCCAGCAGTCCGGGTGGGGAGAGGGTCTACGAGCAGTACTTC. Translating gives CASSPGGERVYEQYF.

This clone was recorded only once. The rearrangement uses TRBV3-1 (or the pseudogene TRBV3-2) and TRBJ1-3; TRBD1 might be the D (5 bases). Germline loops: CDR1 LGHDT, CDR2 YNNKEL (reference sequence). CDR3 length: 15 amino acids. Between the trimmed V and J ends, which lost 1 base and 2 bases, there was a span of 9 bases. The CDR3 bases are TGTGCCAGCAGCCAAGGGTCAGGGCCTGGAAACACCATATATTTT. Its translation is CASSQGSGPGNTIYF.

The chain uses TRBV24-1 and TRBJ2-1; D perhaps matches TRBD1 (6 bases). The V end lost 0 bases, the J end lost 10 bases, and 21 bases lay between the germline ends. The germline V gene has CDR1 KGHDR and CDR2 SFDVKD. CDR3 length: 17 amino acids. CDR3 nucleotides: TGTGCCACCAGTGATTTGCCAGGGGTTCAGGGCTTTAGCGAGCAGTTCTTC. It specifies CATSDLPGVQGFSEQFF.

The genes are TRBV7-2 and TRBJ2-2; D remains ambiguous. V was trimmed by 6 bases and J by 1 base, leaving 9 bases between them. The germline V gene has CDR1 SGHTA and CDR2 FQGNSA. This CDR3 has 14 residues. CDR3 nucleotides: TGTGCCAGCAGTCGTACGGTGAACACCGGGGAGCTGTTTTTT. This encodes CASSRTVNTGELFF.

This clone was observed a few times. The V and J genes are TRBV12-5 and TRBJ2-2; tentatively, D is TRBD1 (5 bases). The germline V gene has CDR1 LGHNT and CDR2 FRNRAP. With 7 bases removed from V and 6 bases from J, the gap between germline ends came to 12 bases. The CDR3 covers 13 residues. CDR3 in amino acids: CASARQGAGELFF. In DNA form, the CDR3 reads TGTGCTAGTGCTCGCCAGGGCGCCGGGGAGCTGTTTTTT. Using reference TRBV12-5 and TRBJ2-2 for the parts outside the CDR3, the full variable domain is DARVTQTPRHKVTEMGQEVTMRCQPILGHNTVFWYRQTMMQGLELLAYFRNRAPLDDSGMPKDRFSAEMPDATLATLKIQPSEPRDSAVYFCASARQGAGELFFGEGSRLTVL.

CDR3 in DNA: TGTGCCAGCAGTTTACAGGATCCTTATGGCTACACCTTC. Translated: CASSLQDPYGYTF. The chain combines TRBV28 with TRBJ1-2; D unclear. CDR3 length equals 13 residues. CDR1 is MDHEN, CDR2 SYDVKM, per germline. The V and J ends lost 2 bases and 5 bases respectively, with 9 bases between them.

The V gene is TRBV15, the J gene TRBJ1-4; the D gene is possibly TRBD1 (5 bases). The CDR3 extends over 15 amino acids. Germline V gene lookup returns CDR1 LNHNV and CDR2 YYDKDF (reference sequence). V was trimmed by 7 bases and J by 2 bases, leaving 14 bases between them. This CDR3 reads CATKPTGFTNEKLFF. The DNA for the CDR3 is TGTGCCACCAAGCCTACAGGTTTCACTAATGAAAAACTGTTTTTT. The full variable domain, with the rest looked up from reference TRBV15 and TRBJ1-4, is DAMVIQNPRYQVTQFGKPVTLSCSQTLNHNVMYWYQQKSSQAPKLLFHYYDKDFNNEADTPDNFQSRRPNTSFCFLDIRSPGLGDTAMYLCATKPTGFTNEKLFFGSGTQLSVL.

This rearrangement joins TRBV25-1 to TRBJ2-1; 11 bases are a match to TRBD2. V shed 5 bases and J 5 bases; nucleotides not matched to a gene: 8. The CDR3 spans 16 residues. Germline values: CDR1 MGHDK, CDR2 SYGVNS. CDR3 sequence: CASSPSLAGGNNEQFF. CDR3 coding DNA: TGTGCCAGCAGTCCGAGTCTAGCGGGAGGAAACAATGAGCAGTTCTTC. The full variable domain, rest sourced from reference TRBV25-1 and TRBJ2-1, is EADIYQTPRYLVIGTGKKITLECSQTMGHDKMYWYQQDPGMELHLIHYSYGVNSTEKGDLSSESTVSRIRTEHFPLTLESARPSHTSQYLCASSPSLAGGNNEQFFGPGTRLTVL.

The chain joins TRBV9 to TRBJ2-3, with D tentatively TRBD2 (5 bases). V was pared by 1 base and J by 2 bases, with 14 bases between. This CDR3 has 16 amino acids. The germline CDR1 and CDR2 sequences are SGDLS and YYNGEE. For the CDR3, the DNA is TGTGCCAGCAGCGTATTCTCCCAAGCGGCCACAGATACGCAGTATTTT. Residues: CASSVFSQAATDTQYF.

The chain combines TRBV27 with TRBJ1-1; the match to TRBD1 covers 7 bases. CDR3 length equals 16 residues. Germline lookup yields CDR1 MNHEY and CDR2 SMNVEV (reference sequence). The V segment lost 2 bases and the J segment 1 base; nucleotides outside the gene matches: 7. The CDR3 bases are TGTGCCAGCAGTTTACATCAACGGACAGGGAACACTGAAGCTTTCTTT. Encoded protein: CASSLHQRTGNTEAFF.

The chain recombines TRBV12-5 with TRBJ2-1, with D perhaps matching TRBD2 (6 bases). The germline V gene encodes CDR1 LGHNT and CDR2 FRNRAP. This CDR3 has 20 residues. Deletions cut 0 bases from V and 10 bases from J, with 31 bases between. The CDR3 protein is CASGLVLGVSGPYIPGEQFF. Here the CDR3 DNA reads TGTGCTAGTGGTTTGGTTCTCGGGGTAAGCGGGCCCTACATACCGGGCGAGCAGTTCTTC.

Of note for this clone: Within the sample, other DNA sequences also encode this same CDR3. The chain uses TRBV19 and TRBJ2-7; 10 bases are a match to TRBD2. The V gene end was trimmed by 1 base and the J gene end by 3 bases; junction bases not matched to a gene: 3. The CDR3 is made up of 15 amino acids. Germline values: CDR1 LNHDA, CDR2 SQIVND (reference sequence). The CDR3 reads CASSIGLAGVYEQYF. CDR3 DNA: TGTGCCAGTAGTATAGGTCTAGCGGGAGTCTACGAGCAGTACTTC.

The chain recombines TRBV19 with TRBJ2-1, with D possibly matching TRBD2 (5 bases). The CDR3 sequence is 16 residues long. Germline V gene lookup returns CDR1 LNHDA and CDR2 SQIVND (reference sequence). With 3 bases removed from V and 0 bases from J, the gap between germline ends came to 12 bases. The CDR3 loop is CASSIDGGLSYNEQFF. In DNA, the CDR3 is TGTGCCAGTAGTATCGATGGCGGGCTCTCCTACAATGAGCAGTTCTTC. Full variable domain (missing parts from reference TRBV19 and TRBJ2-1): DGGITQSPKYLFRKEGQNVTLSCEQNLNHDAMYWYRQDPGQGLRLIYYSQIVNDFQKGDIAEGYSVSREKKESFPLTVTSAQKNPTAFYLCASSIDGGLSYNEQFFGPGTRLTVL.

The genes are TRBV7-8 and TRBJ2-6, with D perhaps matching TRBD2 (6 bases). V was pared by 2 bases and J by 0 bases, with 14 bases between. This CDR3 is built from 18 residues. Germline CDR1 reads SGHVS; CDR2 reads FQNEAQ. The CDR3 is CASSLFGTRPSGANVLTF. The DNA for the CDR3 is TGTGCCAGCAGCTTATTTGGGACTCGACCCTCTGGGGCCAACGTCCTGACTTTC.

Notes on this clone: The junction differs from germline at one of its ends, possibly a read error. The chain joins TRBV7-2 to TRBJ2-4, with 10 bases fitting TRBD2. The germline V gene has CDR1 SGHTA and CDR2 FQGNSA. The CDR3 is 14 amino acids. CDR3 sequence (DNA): TGTGCCAGCAGCTCGGGTGGCGCTAGCGGGAGTTGGGACTTC. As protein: CASSSGGASGSWDF.

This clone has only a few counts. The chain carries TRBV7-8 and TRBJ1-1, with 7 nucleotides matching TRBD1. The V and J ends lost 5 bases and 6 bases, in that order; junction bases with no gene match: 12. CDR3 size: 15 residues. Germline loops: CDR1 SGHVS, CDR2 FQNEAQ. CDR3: CASSPSGQIDSEAFF. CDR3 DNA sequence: TGTGCCAGCAGCCCATCGGGACAGATCGACTCTGAAGCTTTCTTT. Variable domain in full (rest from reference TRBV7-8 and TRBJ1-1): GAGVSQSPRYKVAKRGQDVALRCDPISGHVSLFWYQQALGQGPEFLTYFQNEAQLDKSGLPSDRFFAERPEGSVSTLKIQRTQQEDSAVYLCASSPSGQIDSEAFFGQGTRLTVV.

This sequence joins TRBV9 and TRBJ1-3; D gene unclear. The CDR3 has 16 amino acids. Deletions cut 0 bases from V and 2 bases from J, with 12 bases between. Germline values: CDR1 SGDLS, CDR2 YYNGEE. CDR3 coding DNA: TGTGCCAGCAGCGTAGGTCCAGGACTGACTGGAAACACCATATATTTT. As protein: CASSVGPGLTGNTIYF.

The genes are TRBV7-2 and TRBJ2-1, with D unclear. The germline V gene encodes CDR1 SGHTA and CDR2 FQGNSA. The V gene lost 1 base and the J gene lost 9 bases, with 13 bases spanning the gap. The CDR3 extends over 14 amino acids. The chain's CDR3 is CASSLDSSSLEQFF. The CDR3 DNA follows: TGTGCCAGCAGCTTAGATTCTAGTAGTCTTGAGCAGTTCTTC.

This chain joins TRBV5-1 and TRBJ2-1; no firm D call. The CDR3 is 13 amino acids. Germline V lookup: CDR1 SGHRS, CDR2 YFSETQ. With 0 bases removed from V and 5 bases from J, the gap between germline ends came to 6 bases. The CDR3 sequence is CASSLGIDNEQFF. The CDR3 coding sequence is TGCGCCAGCAGCTTGGGTATAGACAATGAGCAGTTCTTC. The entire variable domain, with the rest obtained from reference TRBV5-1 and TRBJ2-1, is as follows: KAGVTQTPRYLIKTRGQQVTLSCSPISGHRSVSWYQQTPGQGLQFLFEYFSETQRNKGNFPGRFSGRQFSNSRSEMNVSTLELGDSALYLCASSLGIDNEQFFGPGTRLTVL.

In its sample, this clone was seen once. The CDR3 spells CARQNSPVTGELFF. The CDR3 DNA reads TGTGCCCGCCAAAACTCGCCGGTCACCGGGGAGCTGTTTTTT. The chain employs TRBV30 and TRBJ2-2, with D unresolved. V lost 8 bases, J lost 4 bases, and 17 bases lay in between. The CDR3 loop spans 14 amino acids. Germline lookup yields CDR1 GTSNPN and CDR2 SVGIG (reference sequence).

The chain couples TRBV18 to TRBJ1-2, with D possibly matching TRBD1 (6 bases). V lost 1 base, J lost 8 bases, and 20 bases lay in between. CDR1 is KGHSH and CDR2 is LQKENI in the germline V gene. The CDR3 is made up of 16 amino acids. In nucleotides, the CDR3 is TGTGCCAGCTCACCACGAACACAGGGAGGGGAAGGCGGCTACACCTTC. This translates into CASSPRTQGGEGGYTF.

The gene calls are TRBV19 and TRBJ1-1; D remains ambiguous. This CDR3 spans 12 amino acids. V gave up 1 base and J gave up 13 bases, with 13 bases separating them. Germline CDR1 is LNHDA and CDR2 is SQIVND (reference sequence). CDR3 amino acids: CASSIVPYLVFF. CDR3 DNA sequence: TGTGCCAGTAGTATAGTCCCGTATCTCGTTTTCTTT.

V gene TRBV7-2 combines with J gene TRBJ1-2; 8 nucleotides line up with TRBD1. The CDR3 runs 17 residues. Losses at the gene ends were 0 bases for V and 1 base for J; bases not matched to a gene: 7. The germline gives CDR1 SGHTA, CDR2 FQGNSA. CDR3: CASSLAAGGSYNYGYTF. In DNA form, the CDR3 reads TGTGCCAGCAGCTTAGCGGCAGGGGGCTCGTATAACTATGGCTACACCTTC.

CDR3 DNA sequence: TGTGCCAGCGCGATAGCGGGAGCTGGGCCAGATACGCAGTATTTT. It yields the protein CASAIAGAGPDTQYF. V and J are TRBV9 and TRBJ2-3; TRBD2 matches at 9 bases. CDR3 length: 15 residues. Germline trimming cut 7 bases from V and 4 bases from J; bases unmatched to any gene: 10. In germline, CDR1 is SGDLS, CDR2 YYNGEE.